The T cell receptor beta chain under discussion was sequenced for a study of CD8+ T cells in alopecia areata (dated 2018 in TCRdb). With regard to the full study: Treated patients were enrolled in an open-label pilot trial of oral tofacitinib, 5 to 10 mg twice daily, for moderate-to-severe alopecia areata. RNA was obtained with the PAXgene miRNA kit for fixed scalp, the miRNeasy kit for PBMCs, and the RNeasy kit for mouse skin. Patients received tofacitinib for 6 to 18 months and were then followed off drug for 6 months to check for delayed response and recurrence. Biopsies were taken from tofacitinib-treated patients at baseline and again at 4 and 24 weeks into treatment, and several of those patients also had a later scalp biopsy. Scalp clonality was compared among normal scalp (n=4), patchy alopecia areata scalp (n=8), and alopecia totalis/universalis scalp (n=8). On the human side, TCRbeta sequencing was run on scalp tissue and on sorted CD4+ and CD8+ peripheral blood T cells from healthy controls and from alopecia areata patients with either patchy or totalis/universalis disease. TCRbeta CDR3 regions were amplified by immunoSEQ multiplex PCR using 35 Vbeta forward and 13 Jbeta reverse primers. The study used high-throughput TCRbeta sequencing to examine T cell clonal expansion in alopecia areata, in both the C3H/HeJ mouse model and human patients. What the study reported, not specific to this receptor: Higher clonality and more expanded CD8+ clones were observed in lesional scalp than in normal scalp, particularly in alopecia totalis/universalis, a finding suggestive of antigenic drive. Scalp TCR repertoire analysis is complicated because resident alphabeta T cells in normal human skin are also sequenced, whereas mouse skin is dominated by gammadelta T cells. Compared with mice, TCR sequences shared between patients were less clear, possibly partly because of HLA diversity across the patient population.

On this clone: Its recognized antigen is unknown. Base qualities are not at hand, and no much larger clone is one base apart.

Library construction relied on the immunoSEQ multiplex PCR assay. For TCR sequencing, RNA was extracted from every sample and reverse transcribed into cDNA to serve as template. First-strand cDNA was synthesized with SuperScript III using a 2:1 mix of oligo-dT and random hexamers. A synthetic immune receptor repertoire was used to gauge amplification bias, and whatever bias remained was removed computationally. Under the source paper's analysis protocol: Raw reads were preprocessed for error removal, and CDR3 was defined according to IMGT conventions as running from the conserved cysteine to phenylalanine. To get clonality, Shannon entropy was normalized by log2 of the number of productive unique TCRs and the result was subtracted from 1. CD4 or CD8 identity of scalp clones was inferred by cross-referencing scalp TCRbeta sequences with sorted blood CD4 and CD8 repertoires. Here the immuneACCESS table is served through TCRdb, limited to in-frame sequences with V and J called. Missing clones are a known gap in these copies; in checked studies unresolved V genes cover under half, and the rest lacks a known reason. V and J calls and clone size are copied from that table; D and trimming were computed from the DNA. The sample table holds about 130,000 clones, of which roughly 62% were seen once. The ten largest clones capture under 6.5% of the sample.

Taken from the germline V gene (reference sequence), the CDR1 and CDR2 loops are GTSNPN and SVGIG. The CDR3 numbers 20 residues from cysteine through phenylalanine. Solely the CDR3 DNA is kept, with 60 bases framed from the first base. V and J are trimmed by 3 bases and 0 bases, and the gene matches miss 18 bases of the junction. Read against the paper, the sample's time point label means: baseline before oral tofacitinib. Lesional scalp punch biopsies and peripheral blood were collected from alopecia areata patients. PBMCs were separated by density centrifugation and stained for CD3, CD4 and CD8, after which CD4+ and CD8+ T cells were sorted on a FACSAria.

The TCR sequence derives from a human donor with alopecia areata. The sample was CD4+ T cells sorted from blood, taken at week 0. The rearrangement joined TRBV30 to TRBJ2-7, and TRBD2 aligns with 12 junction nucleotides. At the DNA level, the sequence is TGTGCCTGGAGGGCAAATCTAGCGGGGGGGATGCTCTGGGGCTCCTACGAGCAGTACTTC. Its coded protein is CAWRANLAGGMLWGSYEQYF. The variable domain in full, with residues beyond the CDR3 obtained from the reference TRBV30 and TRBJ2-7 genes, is SQTIHQWPATLVQPVGSPLSLECTVEGTSNPNLYWYRQAAGRGLQLLFYSVGIGQISSEVPQNLSASRPQDRQFILSSKKLLLSDSGFYLCAWRANLAGGMLWGSYEQYFGPGTRLTVT.